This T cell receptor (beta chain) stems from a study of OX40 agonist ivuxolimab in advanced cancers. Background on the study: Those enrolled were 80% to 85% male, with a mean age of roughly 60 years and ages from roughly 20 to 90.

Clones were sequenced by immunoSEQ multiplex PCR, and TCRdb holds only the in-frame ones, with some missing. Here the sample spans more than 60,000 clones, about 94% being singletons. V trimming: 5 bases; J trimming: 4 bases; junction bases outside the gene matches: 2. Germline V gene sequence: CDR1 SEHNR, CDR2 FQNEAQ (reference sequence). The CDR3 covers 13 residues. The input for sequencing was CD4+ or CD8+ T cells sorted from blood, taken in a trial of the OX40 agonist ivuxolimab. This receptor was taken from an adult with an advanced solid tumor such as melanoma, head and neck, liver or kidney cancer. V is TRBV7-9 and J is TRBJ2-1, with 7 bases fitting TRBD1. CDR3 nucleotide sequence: TGTGCCAGCAGCCGACAGGGTTACAATGAGCAGTTCTTC. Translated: CASSRQGYNEQFF.